The entry that follows covers one TCR beta chain sequence. Its specificity is unknown. The data stem from a study of T cells expressing NK-cell markers. Study in general: It was sorted CD3+CD56-NKG2C+, CD3+CD56+NKG2C- and CD3+CD56+NKG2C+ T cells that provided the TCR beta repertoires.

Study observations and caveats: Top CD8+ clonotypes included the dominant CD3+CD56+NKG2C+ clonotypes in roughly 6 donors.

From the 5' RACE reads, TCRdb lists one entry per CDR3 protein and no DNA. The sample is made up of 250,000 to 300,000 distinct CDR3 sequences, and the top ten hold 4% to 5% of it. This CDR3 contains 13 residues. This chain links TRBV12-3 or TRBV12-4 with TRBJ1-2. The TCR comes from a woman between 18 and 69 years old in good health. Sequencing was done on a sample of blood T cells: a sorted CD56 or NKG2C T cell subset, CD4+ or CD8+ T cells, or bulk PBMC T cells (not recorded which). CDR3 protein: CASSSGPLYGYTF.